Presented here are 25 T cell receptor beta chains from one specimen sequenced in a study of blood T cell repertoires in COVID-19. Clones were sequenced by immunoSEQ multiplex PCR, and TCRdb holds only the in-frame ones, with some missing. The profile shows roughly 100,000 clones, 85% of them singletons. The sequencing input was peripheral blood. Receptors were obtained from a human donor in a cohort sampled during active COVID-19.

The J gene is TRBJ2-5, the V gene TRBV12-3 or TRBV12-4, with a weak D call TRBD2 (6 bases). The CDR3 consists of 12 residues. V was trimmed by 6 bases and J by 7 bases, leaving 12 bases between them. The CDR3 DNA reads as TGTGCCAGCAGCAGAGGCGGGACGACCCAGTACTTC. Its protein is CASSRGGTTQYF.

This chain connects TRBV2 to TRBJ2-7, with 13 bases that match TRBD2. J was trimmed by 4 bases and V by 6 bases; bases with no gene match: 6. This CDR3 has 15 residues. The germline V gene has CDR1 SNHLY and CDR2 FYNNEI. The CDR3 DNA reads as TGTGCCAGCAGGGGAGGGACTAGCGGGGAATACGAGCAGTACTTC. This sequence encodes CASRGGTSGEYEQYF.

The V gene is TRBV5-4, the J gene TRBJ2-7; TRBD1 matches 7 bases. Germline CDR1 is SGHNT and CDR2 is YYREEE (reference sequence). Unmatched junction bases numbered 6, after V lost 0 bases and J lost 6 bases. This CDR3 spans 14 amino acids. The CDR3 spells CASSLAKGAGEQYF. The CDR3 DNA is TGTGCCAGCAGCTTGGCCAAGGGGGCAGGCGAGCAGTACTTC. Full variable domain (remainder filled in from reference TRBV5-4 and TRBJ2-7): ETGVTQSPTHLIKTRGQQVTLRCSSQSGHNTVSWYQQALGQGPQFIFQYYREEENGRGNFPPRFSGLQFPNYSSELNVNALELDDSALYLCASSLAKGAGEQYFGPGTRLTVT.

Points on this clone: The junction and the germline gene differ at one end; a read error may be behind it. The genes are TRBV7-7 and TRBJ2-5; D might be TRBD2 (5 bases). Germline CDR1 SSHAT, CDR2 FNYEAQ (reference sequence). This CDR3 has 12 residues. Written as DNA, the CDR3 is TGTGCTAGCAGCCGGGATCAAGAGACCCAGTACTTC. Its protein product is CASSRDQETQYF.

This chain links TRBV5-1 with TRBJ2-5; D is perhaps TRBD2 (6 bases). The V end lost 0 bases, the J end lost 5 bases, and 11 bases lay between the germline ends. Per germline, CDR1 SGHRS and CDR2 YFSETQ. This CDR3 is 14 amino acids long. CDR3 sequence: CASSLAIGGETQYF. For the CDR3, the DNA is TGCGCCAGCAGCTTGGCCATAGGAGGGGAGACCCAGTACTTC.

The chain links TRBV6-1 to TRBJ1-6; D might be TRBD1 (6 bases). CDR3 size: 14 residues. V lost 1 base, J lost 8 bases, and 9 bases lay in between. Germline assignment: CDR1 MNHNS and CDR2 SASEGT. CDR3 amino acids: CASSEETGYSPLHF. In DNA form, the CDR3 reads TGTGCCAGCAGTGAAGAAACAGGGTATTCACCCCTCCACTTT.

V gene TRBV5-6 combines with J gene TRBJ2-7; TRBD1 agrees at 9 bases. The V segment lost 4 bases and the J segment 6 bases; nucleotides outside the gene matches: 5. In germline, CDR1 is SGHDT, CDR2 YYEEEE. The CDR3 contains 13 residues. CDR3 nucleotide sequence: TGTGCCAGCAGCAGGGACAGGGTTTCCGAGCAGTACTTC. Protein sequence: CASSRDRVSEQYF.

V is TRBV9 and J is TRBJ2-3; 7 bases agree with TRBD2. Losses at the gene ends were 4 bases for V and 2 bases for J; bases not matched to a gene: 7. Germline V CDR1 and CDR2: SGDLS, YYNGEE. The CDR3 sequence is 15 residues long. The CDR3 bases are TGTGCCAGCAGCCCCAGCGGGATGAACACAGATACGCAGTATTTT. It translates to CASSPSGMNTDTQYF.

This rearrangement joins TRBV19 to TRBJ1-1; no reliable D call. This CDR3 has 13 amino acids. V was clipped by 5 bases and J by 0 bases, with 7 bases between them. Germline CDR1 is LNHDA and CDR2 is SQIVND (reference sequence). The CDR3 coding sequence is TGTGCCAGTAGTTCCGGTCTGAACACTGAAGCTTTCTTT. Translating gives CASSSGLNTEAFF. The complete variable domain, with remaining parts taken from reference TRBV19 and TRBJ1-1, reads DGGITQSPKYLFRKEGQNVTLSCEQNLNHDAMYWYRQDPGQGLRLIYYSQIVNDFQKGDIAEGYSVSREKKESFPLTVTSAQKNPTAFYLCASSSGLNTEAFFGQGTRLTVV.

This clone occurred once. This chain uses TRBV30 with TRBJ1-1, with TRBD1 identical over 8 bases. V lost 3 bases, J lost 4 bases, and 4 bases stayed unmatched. Germline V lookup: CDR1 GTSNPN, CDR2 SVGIG (reference sequence). CDR3 size: 13 residues. The CDR3 loop reads CAWSIDRGTEAFF. CDR3 nucleotides: TGTGCCTGGAGCATCGACAGGGGCACTGAAGCTTTCTTT.

This clone came up once. CDR3 residues: CASSPSIASNTGELFF. CDR3 DNA sequence: TGTGCCAGCAGCCCCTCAATAGCCTCGAACACCGGGGAGCTGTTTTTT. The chain uses TRBV28 and TRBJ2-2; D remains unclear. There are 16 residues in the CDR3. Between the trimmed V and J ends, which lost 6 bases and 0 bases, there was a span of 14 bases. Germline-derived CDR1 and CDR2 are MDHEN and SYDVKM.

This rearrangement joins TRBV5-1 to TRBJ2-5; 8 bases match TRBD1. Trimming took 0 bases from V and 5 from J; bases not matched to a gene: 3. The V gene's germline CDR1 is SGHRS and CDR2 YFSETQ. The CDR3 has 14 residues. CDR3 in DNA: TGCGCCAGCAGCTTGGCGACAGGGGTGGAGACCCAGTACTTC. Translating it yields CASSLATGVETQYF.

This clone was counted a few times. V is TRBV7-3 and J is TRBJ2-7, with D possibly TRBD1 on 5 matching bases. Looked up from germline, CDR1 is SGHTA and CDR2 is FQGTGA. The ends were cut back, 1 base at V and 5 bases at J, with 12 bases in the middle. This CDR3 has 14 residues. The CDR3 region is CASSLISQGHEQYF. CDR3 nucleotides: TGTGCCAGCAGCTTAATAAGCCAGGGCCACGAGCAGTACTTC.

This clone was counted only a few times. The chain joins TRBV9 to TRBJ2-5; D call uncertain. Germline lookup yields CDR1 SGDLS and CDR2 YYNGEE. This CDR3 has 15 amino acids. Trimming pared 0 bases from V and 0 bases from J, leaving 9 bases between. CDR3 sequence: CASSVAPQDQETQYF. The CDR3 nucleotides are TGTGCCAGCAGCGTAGCGCCTCAGGACCAAGAGACCCAGTACTTC.

The rearrangement uses TRBV14 and TRBJ2-1, with unresolved D. The CDR3 sequence is 14 residues long. Per germline, CDR1 SGHDN and CDR2 FVKESK. V lost 3 bases and J 8 bases, leaving 14 bases between the germline ends. The CDR3 DNA sequence: TGTGCCAGCAGCCATCTACGCTGGTCGGATGAGCAGTTCTTC. This gives the protein CASSHLRWSDEQFF. Based on the CDR3 plus reference TRBV14 and TRBJ2-1, the full variable domain is EAGVTQFPSHSVIEKGQTVTLRCDPISGHDNLYWYRRVMGKEIKFLLHFVKESKQDESGMPNNRFLAERTGGTYSTLKVQPAELEDSGVYFCASSHLRWSDEQFFGPGTRLTVL.

The genes are TRBV28 and TRBJ1-3; TRBD1 aligns across 9 bases. The germline V gene has CDR1 MDHEN and CDR2 SYDVKM. V lost 5 bases to trimming and J lost 1 base; unmatched junction nucleotides: 3. The CDR3 runs to 15 residues. The CDR3 DNA is TGTGCCAGCAGTGTACAGGGGGCTTCTGGAAACACCATATATTTT. Translated: CASSVQGASGNTIYF.

The V and J genes are TRBV28 and TRBJ1-4; the match to TRBD1 covers 7 bases. CDR1 is MDHEN and CDR2 is SYDVKM in the germline V gene. CDR3 size: 14 residues. J lost 9 bases, V lost 3 bases, and 7 bases had no gene match. CDR3: CASSLRQGVQKLFF. For the CDR3, the DNA is TGTGCCAGCAGTTTGCGGCAGGGGGTACAAAAACTGTTTTTT.

The genes are TRBV27 and TRBJ1-1, with 7 bases identical to TRBD1. The CDR3 runs to 16 residues. From germline, CDR1 is MNHEY and CDR2 SMNVEV (reference sequence). With 3 bases clipped from V and 4 bases from J, the junction kept 11 bases outside the gene matches. CDR3 residues: CASSFNLWGQITEAFF. The CDR3 DNA follows: TGTGCCAGCAGTTTCAATCTGTGGGGACAGATCACTGAAGCTTTCTTT.

This chain connects TRBV4-2 to TRBJ2-5; 8 bases agree with TRBD2. The CDR3 covers 15 residues. Germline lookup yields CDR1 LGHNA and CDR2 YNFKEQ. V trimming: 0 bases; J trimming: 4 bases; junction bases outside the gene matches: 4. CDR3 loop: CASSQDGTSPETQYF. The CDR3 nucleotides read TGTGCCAGCAGCCAAGACGGGACTAGTCCAGAGACCCAGTACTTC.

This clone was seen more than once but under ten times. The rearrangement links TRBV12-3 or TRBV12-4 to TRBJ2-1; maybe TRBD1 (6 bases). The V gene lost 6 bases and the J gene lost 9 bases, with 15 bases spanning the gap. This CDR3 spans 13 amino acids. The CDR3 protein is CASRKTGLGEQFF. The DNA for the CDR3 is TGTGCCAGCAGGAAAACAGGGTTAGGTGAGCAGTTCTTC.

The CDR3 sequence: CASSLKGSGDSPLHF. The CDR3 DNA follows: TGCGCCAGCAGCTTAAAAGGTAGTGGAGATTCACCCCTCCACTTT. V gene TRBV5-1 combines with J gene TRBJ1-6; D not certain. The V and J ends lost 2 bases and 8 bases respectively, with 14 bases between them. The length of the CDR3 is 15 residues. In germline, CDR1 is SGHRS, CDR2 YFSETQ.

This chain joins TRBV6-2 or TRBV6-3 and TRBJ2-3, with D possibly being TRBD1 (5 bases). Deletions cut 2 bases from V and 4 bases from J, with 16 bases between. The CDR3 extends over 16 amino acids. CDR1 is MNHEY and CDR2 is SVGEGT in the germline V gene. The CDR3 coding sequence is TGTGCCAGCAGTTACCAGACAGTAGCCCCCCCAGATACGCAGTATTTT. Amino acids: CASSYQTVAPPDTQYF.

This sequence joins TRBV6-5 and TRBJ1-2, with TRBD1 matching 9 bases. The trim removed 6 bases at V and 7 bases at J, leaving 9 bases unmatched. Germline V lookup: CDR1 MNHEY, CDR2 SVGAGI. The CDR3 is 14 residues long. The CDR3 sequence: CASRSTGGEAGYTF. CDR3 coding DNA: TGTGCCAGCAGGTCGACAGGGGGGGAGGCTGGCTACACCTTC.

The chain employs TRBV11-2 and TRBJ2-1; TRBD2 agrees at 12 bases. Germline lookup yields CDR1 SGHAT and CDR2 FQNNGV. V lost 5 bases and J lost 7; bases outside the gene matches: 6. This CDR3 is built from 15 residues. The CDR3 DNA reads as TGTGCCAGCAGCACGACTAGCGGGAGCGGGAATGAGCAGTTCTTC. Translation gives CASSTTSGSGNEQFF.

The rearrangement uses TRBV18 and TRBJ2-7; 9 bases are shared with TRBD2. The junction had 11 bases not matched to a gene; V was cut back by 3 bases and J by 2 bases. There are 17 residues in the CDR3. Per the germline V gene, CDR1 is KGHSH and CDR2 is LQKENI. CDR3 loop: CASSPDLGGRDPYEQYF. The CDR3 DNA sequence: TGTGCCAGCTCACCTGATTTAGGCGGGAGGGACCCCTACGAGCAGTACTTC.